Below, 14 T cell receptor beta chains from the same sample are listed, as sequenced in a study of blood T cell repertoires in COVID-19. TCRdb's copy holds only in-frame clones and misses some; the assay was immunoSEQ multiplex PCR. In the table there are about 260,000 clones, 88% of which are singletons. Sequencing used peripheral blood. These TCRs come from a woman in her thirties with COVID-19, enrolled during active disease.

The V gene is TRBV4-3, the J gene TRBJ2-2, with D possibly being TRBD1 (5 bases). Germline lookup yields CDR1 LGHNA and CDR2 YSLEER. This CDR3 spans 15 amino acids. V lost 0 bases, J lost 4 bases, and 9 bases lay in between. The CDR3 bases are TGCGCCAGCAGCCAAGATCTAGGGGTCACCGGGGAGCTGTTTTTT. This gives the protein CASSQDLGVTGELFF.

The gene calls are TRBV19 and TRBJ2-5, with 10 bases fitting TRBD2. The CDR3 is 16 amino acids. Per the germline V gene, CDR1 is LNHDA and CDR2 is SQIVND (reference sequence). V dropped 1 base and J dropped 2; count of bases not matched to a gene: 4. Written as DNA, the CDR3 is TGTGCCAGTAGTATAGCCTGGACTAGCGGTCAAGAGACCCAGTACTTC. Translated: CASSIAWTSGQETQYF.

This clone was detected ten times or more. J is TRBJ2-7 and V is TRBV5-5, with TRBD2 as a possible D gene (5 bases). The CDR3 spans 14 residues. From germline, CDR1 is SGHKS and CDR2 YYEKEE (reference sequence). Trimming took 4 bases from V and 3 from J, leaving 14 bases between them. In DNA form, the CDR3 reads TGTGCCAGCAGCCCCGCCGTGGGGAGCTACGAGCAGTACTTC. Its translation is CASSPAVGSYEQYF.

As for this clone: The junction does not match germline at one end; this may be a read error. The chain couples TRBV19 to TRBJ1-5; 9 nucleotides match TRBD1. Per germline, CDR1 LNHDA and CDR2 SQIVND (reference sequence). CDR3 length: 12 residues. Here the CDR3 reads CRDRAPCQPQHF. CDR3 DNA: TGCAGGGACAGGGCCCCGTGTCAGCCCCAGCATTTT.

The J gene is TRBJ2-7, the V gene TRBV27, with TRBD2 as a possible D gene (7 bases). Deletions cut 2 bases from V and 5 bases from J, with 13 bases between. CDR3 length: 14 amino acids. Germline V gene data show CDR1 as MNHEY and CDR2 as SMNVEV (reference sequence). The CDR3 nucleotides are TGTGCCAGCAGTTTAGGGGGGGCGGGCCACGAGCAGTACTTC. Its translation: CASSLGGAGHEQYF.

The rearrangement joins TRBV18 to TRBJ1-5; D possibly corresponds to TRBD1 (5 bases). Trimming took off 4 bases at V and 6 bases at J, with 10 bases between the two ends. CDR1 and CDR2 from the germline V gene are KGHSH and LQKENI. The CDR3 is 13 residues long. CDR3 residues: CASSLGGVQPQHF. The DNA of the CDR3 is TGTGCCAGCTCACTGGGGGGGGTTCAGCCCCAGCATTTT.

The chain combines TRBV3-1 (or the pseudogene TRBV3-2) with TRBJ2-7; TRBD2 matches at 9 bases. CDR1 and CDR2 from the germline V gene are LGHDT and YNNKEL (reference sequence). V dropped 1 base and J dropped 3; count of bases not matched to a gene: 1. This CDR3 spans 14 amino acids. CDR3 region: CASSQGREGYEQYF. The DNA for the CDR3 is TGTGCCAGCAGCCAAGGGCGGGAGGGCTACGAGCAGTACTTC.

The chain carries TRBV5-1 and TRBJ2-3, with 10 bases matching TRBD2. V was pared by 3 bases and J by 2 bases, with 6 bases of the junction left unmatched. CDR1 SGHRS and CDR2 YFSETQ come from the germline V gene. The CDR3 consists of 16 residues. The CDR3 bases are TGCGCCAGCAGCTGGACAGCGGGAGGGGACACAGATACGCAGTATTTT. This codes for CASSWTAGGDTDTQYF.

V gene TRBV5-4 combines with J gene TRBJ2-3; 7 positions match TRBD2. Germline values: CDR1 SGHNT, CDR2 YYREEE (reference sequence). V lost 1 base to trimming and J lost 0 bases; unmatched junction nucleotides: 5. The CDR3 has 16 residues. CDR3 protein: CASSLIVSGSTDTQYF. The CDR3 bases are TGTGCCAGCAGCTTGATCGTTAGCGGGAGCACAGATACGCAGTATTTT.

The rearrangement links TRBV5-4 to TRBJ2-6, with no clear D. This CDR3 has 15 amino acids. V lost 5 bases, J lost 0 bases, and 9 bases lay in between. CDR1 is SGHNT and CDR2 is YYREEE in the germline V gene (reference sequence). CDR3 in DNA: TGTGCCAGCAGTCGTGCCAGCTCTGGGGCCAACGTCCTGACTTTC. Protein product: CASSRASSGANVLTF.

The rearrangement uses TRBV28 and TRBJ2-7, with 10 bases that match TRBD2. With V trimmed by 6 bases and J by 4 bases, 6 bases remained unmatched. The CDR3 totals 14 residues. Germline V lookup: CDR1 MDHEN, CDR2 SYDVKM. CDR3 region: CASRHLAGVYEQYF. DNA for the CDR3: TGTGCCAGCAGGCATCTAGCGGGAGTATACGAGCAGTACTTC.

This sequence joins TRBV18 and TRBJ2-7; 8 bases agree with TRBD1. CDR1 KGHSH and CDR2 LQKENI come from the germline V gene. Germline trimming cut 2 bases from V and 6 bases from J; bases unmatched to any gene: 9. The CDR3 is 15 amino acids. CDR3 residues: CASSPVTSGGGEQYF. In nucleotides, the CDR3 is TGTGCCAGCTCACCAGTAACGTCAGGGGGCGGCGAGCAGTACTTC.

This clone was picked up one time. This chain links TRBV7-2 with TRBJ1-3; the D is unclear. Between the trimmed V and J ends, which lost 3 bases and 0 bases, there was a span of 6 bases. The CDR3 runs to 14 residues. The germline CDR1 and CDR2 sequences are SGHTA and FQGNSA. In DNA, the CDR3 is TGTGCCAGCAGCTTTATTAGCTCTGGAAACACCATATATTTT. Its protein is CASSFISSGNTIYF.

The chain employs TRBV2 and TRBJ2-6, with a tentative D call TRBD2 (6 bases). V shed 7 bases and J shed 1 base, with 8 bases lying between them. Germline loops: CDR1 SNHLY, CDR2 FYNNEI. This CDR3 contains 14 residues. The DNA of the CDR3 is TGTGCCAGCACGGGAGAGTCTGGGGCCAACGTCCTGACTTTC. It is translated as CASTGESGANVLTF.